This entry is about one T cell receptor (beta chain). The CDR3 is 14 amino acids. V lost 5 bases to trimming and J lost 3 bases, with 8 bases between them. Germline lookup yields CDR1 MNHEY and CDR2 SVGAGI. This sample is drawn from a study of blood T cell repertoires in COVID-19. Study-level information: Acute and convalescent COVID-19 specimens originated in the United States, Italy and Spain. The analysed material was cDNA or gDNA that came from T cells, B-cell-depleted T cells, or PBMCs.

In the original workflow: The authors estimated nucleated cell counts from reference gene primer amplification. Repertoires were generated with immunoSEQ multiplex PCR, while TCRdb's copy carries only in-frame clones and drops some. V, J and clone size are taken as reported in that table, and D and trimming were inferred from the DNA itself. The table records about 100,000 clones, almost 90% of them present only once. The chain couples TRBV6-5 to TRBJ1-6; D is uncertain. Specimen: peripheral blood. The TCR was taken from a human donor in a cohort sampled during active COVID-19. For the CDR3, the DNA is TGTGCCAGCAGTCTAGTACTCTATAATTCACCCCTCCACTTT. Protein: CASSLVLYNSPLHF.